This entry lists 30 T cell receptor beta chains sequenced from one sample in a study of somatic mutations in cytotoxic T cells in rheumatoid arthritis (dated by TCRdb to the late 2010s). Library prep was done by the immunoSEQ multiplex PCR assay. TCRdb retrieved this table from immuneACCESS and kept in-frame rearrangements only. Not all clones are present; in checked studies, unresolved V genes account for under half, and no reason is known for the remainder. The sample has about 18,000 clones on record, over 60% of them singletons. The leading ten clones occupy roughly 27% of the sample. Sequenced input: CD8+ T cells sorted from blood. All receptors derive from an adult with rheumatoid arthritis.

The V and J genes are TRBV13 and TRBJ2-7, with 8 bases aligning to TRBD1. CDR3 length equals 15 residues. With 5 bases clipped from V and 5 bases from J, the junction kept 11 bases outside the gene matches. CDR1 and CDR2 from the germline V gene are PRHDT and FYEKMQ (reference sequence). CDR3 sequence reads: CASSPNRGVVHEQYF. In DNA form, the CDR3 reads TGTGCCAGCAGCCCCAACAGGGGGGTCGTACACGAGCAGTACTTC. The full variable domain, its missing parts supplied by reference TRBV13 and TRBJ2-7, is AAGVIQSPRHLIKEKRETATLKCYPIPRHDTVYWYQQGPGQDPQFLISFYEKMQSDKGSIPDRFSAQQFSDYHSELNMSSLELGDSALYFCASSPNRGVVHEQYFGPGTRLTVT.

The chain combines TRBV6-5 with TRBJ2-7, with 11 bases matching TRBD2. Trimming took 6 bases from V and 3 from J; bases not matched to a gene: 4. CDR1 and CDR2 from the germline V gene are MNHEY and SVGAGI. This CDR3 is 14 amino acids long. DNA of the CDR3: TGTGCCAGCAGATATCTAGCGGGGGGCTACGAGCAGTACTTC. Its translation: CASRYLAGGYEQYF.

The chain employs TRBV5-6 and TRBJ2-7; the match to TRBD1 covers 9 bases. This CDR3 is 14 amino acids long. The germline V gene encodes CDR1 SGHDT and CDR2 YYEEEE. V gave up 3 bases and J gave up 1 base; unmatched junction bases: 2. Written as DNA, the CDR3 is TGTGCCAGCAGCTGGGGACAGGGTTCCTACGAGCAGTACTTC. Its translation: CASSWGQGSYEQYF.

The CDR3, as DNA: TGTGCCAGCGAGGATCAAGTGTTAGAGACCCAGTACTTC. Translating gives CASEDQVLETQYF. This sequence joins TRBV6-6 and TRBJ2-5; D unclear. The CDR3 runs 13 residues. Germline V gives CDR1 MNHNY, CDR2 SVGAGI (reference sequence). With 8 bases removed from V and 4 bases from J, the gap between germline ends came to 14 bases.

J is TRBJ1-3 and V is TRBV11-2; D may be TRBD1 (6 bases). Trimming shortened V by 4 bases and J by 3 bases, and 16 bases separated the two germline ends. CDR1 is SGHAT, CDR2 FQNNGV, per germline. The CDR3 loop spans 16 amino acids. CDR3 amino acids: CASSSYTGSDGNTIYF. The CDR3 DNA sequence: TGTGCCAGCAGCTCCTATACAGGGTCTGATGGAAACACCATATATTTT.

This clone was recorded once. CDR3 sequence reads: CASSQTFERDLYF. The DNA for the CDR3 is TGCGCCAGCAGCCAAACCTTCGAGCGGGATCTGTACTTC. The V and J genes are TRBV4-1 and TRBJ2-7; 7 bases are a match to TRBD2. The CDR3 has 13 amino acids. Germline assignment: CDR1 MGHRA and CDR2 YSYEKL. The V gene end was trimmed by 2 bases and the J gene end by 12 bases; junction bases not matched to a gene: 10.

A few counts support this clone. J is TRBJ1-5 and V is TRBV10-3; TRBD1 matches at 7 bases. Per germline, CDR1 ENHRY and CDR2 SYGVKD. V lost 7 bases and J lost 3; bases outside the gene matches: 3. The CDR3 contains 13 residues. CDR3 region: CAIKGTVNQPQHF. The CDR3 nucleotides are TGTGCCATCAAAGGGACAGTCAATCAGCCCCAGCATTTT.

CDR3 amino acids: CASSVFSGDEQYF. DNA for the CDR3: TGTGCCAGCAGCGTATTTAGTGGGGACGAGCAGTACTTC. The rearrangement uses TRBV9 and TRBJ2-7; no clear D gene. The CDR3 sequence is 13 residues long. V was clipped by 1 base and J by 5 bases, with 10 bases between them. The germline V gene has CDR1 SGDLS and CDR2 YYNGEE.

This chain connects TRBV29-1 to TRBJ1-1; the D is unclear. The CDR3 sequence is 13 residues long. Looked up from germline, CDR1 is SQVTM and CDR2 is ANQGSEA. The V end was cut by 5 bases, the J end by 9 bases, with 19 bases between. The CDR3 spells CSVLGSQSPKAFF. As DNA, the CDR3 is TGCAGCGTTCTTGGGTCGCAGTCCCCGAAAGCTTTCTTT.

The chain carries TRBV5-6 and TRBJ1-3; no clear D. V was pared by 4 bases and J by 1 base, with 12 bases between. Germline V gene sequence: CDR1 SGHDT, CDR2 YYEEEE. The CDR3 extends over 15 amino acids. CDR3 in DNA: TGTGCCAGCAGCGCCGGAATGGGTTCTGGAAACACCATATATTTT. Translating gives CASSAGMGSGNTIYF. The full variable domain, its missing parts supplied by reference TRBV5-6 and TRBJ1-3, is DAGVTQSPTHLIKTRGQQVTLRCSPKSGHDTVSWYQQALGQGPQFIFQYYEEEERQRGNFPDRFSGHQFPNYSSELNVNALLLGDSALYLCASSAGMGSGNTIYFGEGSWLTVV.

For this clone: The junction differs from germline at one of its ends, possibly a read error. This sequence joins TRBV6-5 and TRBJ2-7; D ambiguous. The CDR3 has 11 residues. Germline assignment: CDR1 MNHEY and CDR2 SVGAGI. CDR3 bases: TGTGCCAGCAGTACGTCTTACGGGCAGTACTTC. As protein: CASSTSYGQYF.

This clone was counted once. The rearrangement links TRBV4-1 to TRBJ2-3, with D unclear. Germline CDR1 MGHRA, CDR2 YSYEKL. V lost 3 bases and J lost 5, with 6 bases in between. This CDR3 is built from 12 residues. Here the CDR3 reads CASSQAIDTQYF. The DNA of the CDR3 is TGCGCCAGCAGCCAGGCGATAGATACGCAGTATTTT.

This rearrangement joins TRBV28 to TRBJ2-7; 9 bases fit TRBD1. This CDR3 is built from 15 residues. J gave up 3 bases and V 6 bases, and 9 bases lay outside the gene matches. Germline CDR1 and CDR2: MDHEN and SYDVKM. The DNA of the CDR3 is TGTGCCAGCAGGAAAGGGACAGGGTCGATCTACGAGCAGTACTTC. Protein sequence: CASRKGTGSIYEQYF.

J is TRBJ1-1 and V is TRBV6-1; D perhaps matches TRBD1 (6 bases). Germline V gene sequence: CDR1 MNHNS, CDR2 SASEGT. This CDR3 comprises 13 residues. V shed 7 bases and J shed 1 base, with 10 bases lying between them. As DNA, the CDR3 is TGTGCCAGCACCAGACAGGAGAACACTGAAGCTTTCTTT. It yields the protein CASTRQENTEAFF.

This sequence joins TRBV6-4 and TRBJ2-3; 9 bases match TRBD1. This CDR3 is built from 15 residues. Germline-derived CDR1 and CDR2 are MRHNA and SNTAGT. The junction had 7 bases not matched to a gene; V was cut back by 6 bases and J by 3 bases. CDR3 residues: CASSLRGTGTDTQYF. The CDR3 coding sequence is TGTGCCAGCAGCCTAAGGGGGACAGGGACAGATACGCAGTATTTT.

The chain employs TRBV10-2 and TRBJ2-1; D possibly uses TRBD1 or TRBD2 (6 bases each). V was shortened by 3 bases and J by 10 bases, with 16 bases between the two germline ends. Germline CDR1 reads WSHSY; CDR2 reads SAAADI. CDR3 length equals 14 residues. This chain's CDR3 is CASSEGLGAGEQFF. CDR3 DNA sequence: TGCGCCAGCAGTGAAGGCCTGGGGGCGGGGGAGCAGTTCTTC.

This clone was detected a few times. The genes are TRBV7-6 and TRBJ2-1; 11 nucleotides line up with TRBD1. CDR3 length equals 14 residues. The junction had 3 bases not matched to a gene; V was cut back by 3 bases and J by 8 bases. The V gene's germline CDR1 is SGHVS and CDR2 FNYEAQ. CDR3 residues: CASSLGQGGHEQFF. The CDR3 DNA reads TGTGCCAGCAGCTTGGGACAGGGGGGACATGAGCAGTTCTTC.

The V gene is TRBV5-8, the J gene TRBJ1-1; 8 positions agree with TRBD1. Germline V gene lookup returns CDR1 SGHTS and CDR2 YDEGEE. The length of the CDR3 is 11 residues. V shed 8 bases and J 3 bases; nucleotides not matched to a gene: 0. The DNA of the CDR3 is TGTGCCAGGACAGGGGACACTGAAGCTTTCTTT. Translation gives CARTGDTEAFF.

This chain connects TRBV11-2 to TRBJ2-5; TRBD2 agrees at 7 bases. The CDR3 is 17 amino acids. The V gene's germline CDR1 is SGHAT and CDR2 FQNNGV. V gave up 5 bases and J gave up 5 bases; unmatched junction bases: 17. The CDR3 DNA reads TGTGCCAGCAGCCCGAGCGGGATCAGATTGATTTCGGAGACCCAGTACTTC. Amino acids: CASSPSGIRLISETQYF.

This chain joins TRBV5-4 and TRBJ1-1; tentatively, D is TRBD1 (5 bases). CDR3 length: 13 residues. Germline V gene lookup returns CDR1 SGHNT and CDR2 YYREEE (reference sequence). Trimming pared 4 bases from V and 1 base from J, leaving 8 bases between. The chain's CDR3 is CASSQGQNTEAFF. The CDR3 nucleotides are TGTGCCAGCAGCCAAGGACAGAACACTGAAGCTTTCTTT.

The chain is built from TRBV11-3 and TRBJ2-5; 8 bases fit TRBD2. The CDR3 is 14 amino acids. J gave up 2 bases and V 6 bases, and 5 bases lay outside the gene matches. Germline CDR1 reads SGHNT; CDR2 reads YENEEA. The CDR3: CASSIRGGQETQYF. In DNA, the CDR3 is TGTGCCAGCAGTATACGGGGGGGGCAAGAGACCCAGTACTTC.

The chain uses TRBV27 and TRBJ1-1, with D unresolved. V gave up 6 bases and J gave up 1 base, with 9 bases separating them. Germline V gene data show CDR1 as MNHEY and CDR2 as SMNVEV (reference sequence). There are 13 residues in the CDR3. As DNA, the CDR3 is TGTGCCAGCAGCCAACAACAGAACACTGAAGCTTTCTTT. Translation gives CASSQQQNTEAFF.

This clone has only one observation. This sequence joins TRBV27 and TRBJ2-5, with D unresolved. Trimming cost V 6 bases and J 3 bases, with 8 bases left between them. Per the germline V gene, CDR1 is MNHEY and CDR2 is SMNVEV (reference sequence). This CDR3 spans 12 amino acids. The CDR3 spells CASSRTKETQYF. CDR3 bases: TGTGCCAGCAGCCGCACCAAAGAGACCCAGTACTTC.

The CDR3 loop is CAWGHPGGGNQPQHF. The CDR3 DNA follows: TGTGCCTGGGGGCATCCCGGGGGGGGCAATCAGCCCCAGCATTTT. The V and J genes are TRBV30 and TRBJ1-5; D may be TRBD1 (5 bases). CDR1 GTSNPN and CDR2 SVGIG come from the germline V gene (reference sequence). Trimming pared 5 bases from V and 2 bases from J, leaving 16 bases between. The CDR3 runs to 15 residues. The entire variable domain, with the rest obtained from reference TRBV30 and TRBJ1-5, is as follows: SQTIHQWPATLVQPVGSPLSLECTVEGTSNPNLYWYRQAAGRGLQLLFYSVGIGQISSEVPQNLSASRPQDRQFILSSKKLLLSDSGFYLCAWGHPGGGNQPQHFGDGTRLSIL.

The chain is built from TRBV9 and TRBJ2-7; D is ambiguous. V was shortened by 0 bases and J by 3 bases, with 10 bases between the two germline ends. This CDR3 has 14 amino acids. Germline-derived CDR1 and CDR2 are SGDLS and YYNGEE. The CDR3 spells CASSVGRHLYEQYF. The CDR3 region has the DNA TGTGCCAGCAGCGTAGGCAGGCACCTCTACGAGCAGTACTTC.

This clone was seen only a few times. The chain has TRBV7-8 and TRBJ2-7; D is unclear. Germline values: CDR1 SGHVS, CDR2 FQNEAQ. This CDR3 contains 11 residues. Deletions cut 5 bases from V and 2 bases from J, with 4 bases between. CDR3 in DNA: TGTGCCAGCAGCGCCACCTACGAGCAGTACTTC. Its translation is CASSATYEQYF.

The chain's CDR3 is CASSEFPPDRYGYTF. DNA for the CDR3: TGTGCCAGCAGTGAATTTCCCCCGGACAGATATGGCTACACCTTC. The chain recombines TRBV6-1 with TRBJ1-2; D may be TRBD1 (6 bases). Germline V gene lookup returns CDR1 MNHNS and CDR2 SASEGT. This CDR3 is built from 15 residues. The V end lost 2 bases, the J end lost 5 bases, and 15 bases lay between the germline ends.

CDR3: CASSLGRTDTQYF. The CDR3 DNA follows: TGTGCCAGCAGCTTAGGGCGCACAGATACGCAGTATTTT. V usage is TRBV5-6 and J usage is TRBJ2-3; D is undetermined. Between the trimmed V and J ends, which lost 2 bases and 1 base, there was a span of 5 bases. Germline V gene data show CDR1 as SGHDT and CDR2 as YYEEEE. The CDR3 runs 13 residues. Drawing the rest from reference TRBV5-6 and TRBJ2-3, the complete variable domain is DAGVTQSPTHLIKTRGQQVTLRCSPKSGHDTVSWYQQALGQGPQFIFQYYEEEERQRGNFPDRFSGHQFPNYSSELNVNALLLGDSALYLCASSLGRTDTQYFGPGTRLTVL.

The chain combines TRBV15 with TRBJ1-4; unclear D gene. CDR1 and CDR2 from the germline V gene are LNHNV and YYDKDF (reference sequence). CDR3 size: 15 residues. V was clipped by 2 bases and J by 7 bases, with 14 bases between them. Here the CDR3 DNA reads TGTGCCACCAGCAGATTAGAGTGGCGCTTTGAAAAACTGTTTTTT. It encodes CATSRLEWRFEKLFF.

V usage is TRBV5-1 and J usage is TRBJ2-7; 8 nucleotides match TRBD1. Trimming took 2 bases from V and 4 from J; bases not matched to a gene: 5. The CDR3 is made up of 14 amino acids. CDR1 and CDR2 (germline): SGHRS, YFSETQ. The CDR3 is CASSFGTGDYEQYF. DNA of the CDR3: TGCGCCAGCAGCTTTGGGACAGGAGATTACGAGCAGTACTTC.